These 29 T cell receptor beta chains share one sample of origin, sequenced in a study of vaccination effects on CD4 cells after COVID-19. TCRdb's table, derived via immunoSEQ multiplex PCR, lists solely in-frame clones and lacks some. The sample has 25,000 to 30,000 clones, roughly 80% seen once. No antigen has been identified for these receptors. Sequencing in the ViraFEST assay came after antigen-specific CD4+ T cells had been expanded with viral peptide pools, which were used to stimulate PBMC. Once cultured for under 11 days, the cells underwent separation to obtain CD4+ T cells. Vaccination of participants consisted of two doses of either the BNT162b2 or mRNA-1273 vaccine. The material sequenced was CD4+ T cells from PBMCs cultured with HCoV-229E spike peptides, taken after COVID-19 vaccination. Source of these receptors: a human donor who received a COVID-19 vaccine.

V usage is TRBV19 and J usage is TRBJ2-2, with a weak D call TRBD1 (5 bases). V lost 4 bases to trimming and J lost 4 bases, with 13 bases between them. CDR1 is LNHDA and CDR2 is SQIVND in the germline V gene (reference sequence). The CDR3 is made up of 15 amino acids. In DNA form, the CDR3 reads TGTGCCAGTAGTAGGCAGGGTTTGAGCACCGGGGAGCTGTTTTTT. Amino acids: CASSRQGLSTGELFF.

The gene calls are TRBV7-9 and TRBJ1-5; the match to TRBD1 covers 7 bases. The CDR3 loop spans 14 amino acids. CDR1 and CDR2 (germline): SEHNR, FQNEAQ (reference sequence). V lost 1 base, J lost 7 bases, and 4 bases stayed unmatched. This CDR3 is CASSLGQGGQPQHF. Here the CDR3 DNA reads TGTGCCAGCAGCTTAGGACAGGGAGGCCAGCCCCAGCATTTT.

This chain connects TRBV29-1 to TRBJ2-3, with 12 nucleotides matching TRBD2. V lost 3 bases to trimming and J lost 3 bases; unmatched junction nucleotides: 4. The CDR3 has 15 amino acids. Germline V gene sequence: CDR1 SQVTM, CDR2 ANQGSEA. CDR3 in amino acids: CSVDELAGGTDTQYF. The CDR3 bases are TGCAGCGTTGATGAGCTAGCGGGGGGGACAGATACGCAGTATTTT.

The V and J genes are TRBV5-1 and TRBJ1-6; maybe TRBD1 (6 bases). Trimming took off 4 bases at V and 5 bases at J, with 13 bases between the two ends. CDR3 length: 15 residues. Per the germline V gene, CDR1 is SGHRS and CDR2 is YFSETQ. The CDR3 spells CASSRDTTDNSPLHF. In DNA, the CDR3 is TGCGCCAGCAGCCGGGACACGACTGATAATTCACCCCTCCACTTT. The variable domain in full, with the rest retrieved from reference TRBV5-1 and TRBJ1-6, is KAGVTQTPRYLIKTRGQQVTLSCSPISGHRSVSWYQQTPGQGLQFLFEYFSETQRNKGNFPGRFSGRQFSNSRSEMNVSTLELGDSALYLCASSRDTTDNSPLHFGNGTRLTVT.

The chain carries TRBV7-2 and TRBJ1-1, with 11 nucleotides matching TRBD1. With V trimmed by 1 base and J by 8 bases, 6 bases remained unmatched. The germline gives CDR1 SGHTA, CDR2 FQGNSA. The CDR3 totals 15 residues. CDR3 sequence reads: CASSLVGTGGAEAFF. The CDR3 coding sequence is TGTGCCAGCAGCTTAGTTGGGACAGGGGGTGCCGAAGCTTTCTTT.

The chain joins TRBV3-1 (or the pseudogene TRBV3-2) to TRBJ1-3; unclear D gene. Germline-derived CDR1 and CDR2 are LGHDT and YNNKEL (reference sequence). CDR3 length equals 14 residues. V was clipped by 4 bases and J by 1 base, with 8 bases between them. In nucleotides, the CDR3 is TGTGCCAGCAGCCGTCCAGCATCTGGAAACACCATATATTTT. Protein sequence: CASSRPASGNTIYF.

This clone was seen once. As DNA, the CDR3 is TGTGCCTGGAGAGGAACCGGGGAGCTGTTTTTT. Encoded protein: CAWRGTGELFF. The chain is built from TRBV30 and TRBJ2-2; unclear D gene. V lost 3 bases and J 5 bases, leaving 4 bases between the germline ends. Looked up from germline, CDR1 is GTSNPN and CDR2 is SVGIG (reference sequence). CDR3 length: 11 residues.

V is TRBV5-4 and J is TRBJ2-6, with a weak D call TRBD2 (7 bases). CDR1 is SGHNT, CDR2 YYREEE, per germline (reference sequence). Trimming took off 6 bases at V and 0 bases at J, with 10 bases between the two ends. The CDR3 has 15 amino acids. In DNA form, the CDR3 reads TGTGCCAGCAACCGGGGGGCCTCTGGGGCCAACGTCCTGACTTTC. Translation: CASNRGASGANVLTF.

This clone was seen once. This chain connects TRBV6-5 to TRBJ1-1, with a weak D call TRBD1 (6 bases). CDR1 MNHEY and CDR2 SVGAGI come from the germline V gene. The CDR3 spans 14 residues. Deletions cut 2 bases from V and 1 base from J, with 8 bases between. The DNA for the CDR3 is TGTGCCAGCAGTTACAGGGGGAGGAACACTGAAGCTTTCTTT. It codes for CASSYRGRNTEAFF.

This clone rates as medium-sized (0.01 to 0.1%). CDR3 in amino acids: CASSLNGRGQETQYF. The CDR3 DNA reads as TGTGCCAGCAGCCTTAACGGGAGAGGTCAAGAGACCCAGTACTTC. V is TRBV6-5 and J is TRBJ2-5, with D perhaps matching TRBD2 (6 bases). The V and J ends lost 6 bases and 2 bases respectively, with 16 bases between them. Germline lookup yields CDR1 MNHEY and CDR2 SVGAGI. CDR3 length equals 15 residues.

This chain links TRBV10-2 with TRBJ2-2; D unresolved. V dropped 7 bases and J dropped 4 bases, with 16 bases sitting between them. Germline V gene lookup returns CDR1 WSHSY and CDR2 SAAADI. The length of the CDR3 is 15 residues. DNA for the CDR3: TGCGCCAGCACCCGGACCCTCGGCGGCACCGGGGAGCTGTTTTTT. Translated, it gives CASTRTLGGTGELFF.

This clone was seen more than once but under ten times. The chain uses TRBV7-9 and TRBJ1-6; TRBD1 matches 9 bases. V was clipped by 4 bases and J by 7 bases; unmatched bases: 8. Germline V lookup: CDR1 SEHNR, CDR2 FQNEAQ (reference sequence). CDR3 size: 16 residues. This chain's CDR3 is CASSSRRGTGNSPLHF. The CDR3 region has the DNA TGTGCCAGCAGCTCACGAAGGGGGACAGGGAATTCACCCCTCCACTTT.

CDR3 nucleotide sequence: TGTGCCAGCAGCGCTGTAGCGGGGTCCCACAATGAGCAGTTCTTC. The encoded protein is CASSAVAGSHNEQFF. The V gene is TRBV11-3, the J gene TRBJ2-1; 8 bases match TRBD2. The CDR3 loop spans 15 amino acids. Trimming removed 5 bases from V and 5 bases from J; junction bases left unmatched: 8. Germline CDR1 is SGHNT and CDR2 is YENEEA.

This chain joins TRBV3-1 (or the pseudogene TRBV3-2) and TRBJ1-1; 8 positions agree with TRBD1. After removal of 5 bases from V and 6 bases from J, the junction contained 5 bases not matched to a gene. Germline values: CDR1 LGHDT, CDR2 YNNKEL (reference sequence). The CDR3 runs to 13 residues. Here the CDR3 DNA reads TGTGCCAGCAGCGGACAGGGCTATGCTGAAGCTTTCTTT. Its translation: CASSGQGYAEAFF.

This chain uses TRBV10-3 with TRBJ2-5; 9 bases agree with TRBD1. The CDR3 extends over 13 amino acids. Per germline, CDR1 ENHRY and CDR2 SYGVKD. In nucleotides, the CDR3 is TGTGCAATCGGACAGGGGTACCAAGAGACCCAGTACTTC. Translating it yields CAIGQGYQETQYF.

V gene TRBV5-1 combines with J gene TRBJ2-7; TRBD2 matches at 8 bases. The CDR3 sequence is 14 residues long. V trimming: 1 base; J trimming: 2 bases; junction bases outside the gene matches: 2. Germline V gene lookup returns CDR1 SGHRS and CDR2 YFSETQ. CDR3 region: CASSLTSGTYEQYF. The CDR3 bases are TGCGCCAGCAGCTTGACTAGCGGTACCTACGAGCAGTACTTC. Filled out from reference TRBV5-1 and TRBJ2-7, the complete variable domain reads KAGVTQTPRYLIKTRGQQVTLSCSPISGHRSVSWYQQTPGQGLQFLFEYFSETQRNKGNFPGRFSGRQFSNSRSEMNVSTLELGDSALYLCASSLTSGTYEQYFGPGTRLTVT.

J is TRBJ2-1 and V is TRBV2, with TRBD2 matching 11 bases. CDR3 length: 15 amino acids. CDR1 is SNHLY and CDR2 is FYNNEI in the germline V gene. The V segment lost 4 bases and the J segment 15 bases; nucleotides outside the gene matches: 14. The CDR3 DNA reads TGTGCCAGCAGTGGATTAGCGGGAGGGCGGTCTTCTGGGTTCTTC. Residues: CASSGLAGGRSSGFF. Full variable domain (outside the CDR3, taken from reference TRBV2 and TRBJ2-1): EPEVTQTPSHQVTQMGQEVILRCVPISNHLYFYWYRQILGQKVEFLVSFYNNEISEKSEIFDDQFSVERPDGSNFTLKIRSTKLEDSAMYFCASSGLAGGRSSGFFGPGTRLTVL.

The V and J genes are TRBV6-1 and TRBJ1-3, with a possible D match to TRBD1 (5 bases). Germline assignment: CDR1 MNHNS and CDR2 SASEGT. Trimming pared 2 bases from V and 4 bases from J, leaving 9 bases between. This CDR3 has 14 residues. As DNA, the CDR3 is TGTGCCAGCAGTGAATGGGGGATGGGAAACACCATATATTTT. Its protein product is CASSEWGMGNTIYF.

V is TRBV5-6 and J is TRBJ1-4; 7 nucleotides align to TRBD1. The V gene end was trimmed by 3 bases and the J gene end by 8 bases; junction bases not matched to a gene: 13. The CDR3 extends over 16 amino acids. The germline V gene encodes CDR1 SGHDT and CDR2 YYEEEE. The CDR3 region has the DNA TGTGCCAGCAGCTCCCTTCGACAGGGAGAGAGGGAAAAACTGTTTTTT. This gives the protein CASSSLRQGEREKLFF.

This clone was recorded once. V is TRBV9 and J is TRBJ1-6; D call uncertain. V was trimmed by 4 bases and J by 0 bases, leaving 8 bases between them. CDR3 size: 15 residues. Per germline, CDR1 SGDLS and CDR2 YYNGEE. CDR3 nucleotide sequence: TGTGCCAGCAGCCCGCAAAGCTCCTATAATTCACCCCTCCACTTT. Protein product: CASSPQSSYNSPLHF.

The chain is built from TRBV5-1 and TRBJ2-1; D may be TRBD1 (6 bases). There are 16 residues in the CDR3. Germline assignment: CDR1 SGHRS and CDR2 YFSETQ. The V end was cut by 0 bases, the J end by 2 bases, with 12 bases between. The CDR3 protein is CASSLDRVMTYNEQFF. The CDR3 coding sequence is TGCGCCAGCAGCTTGGACAGGGTAATGACCTACAATGAGCAGTTCTTC.

This chain joins TRBV7-9 and TRBJ1-2; possible D gene TRBD1, 6 bases. CDR1 and CDR2 from the germline V gene are SEHNR and FQNEAQ (reference sequence). This CDR3 region has 16 residues. V shed 3 bases and J shed 4 bases, with 18 bases lying between them. This CDR3 is CASSFPPQGGAYGYTF. DNA of the CDR3: TGTGCCAGCAGCTTCCCCCCACAGGGCGGTGCCTATGGCTACACCTTC.

The chain uses TRBV6-5 and TRBJ1-1; D might be TRBD1 (6 bases). V lost 8 bases to trimming and J lost 5 bases, with 15 bases between them. Germline V gene data show CDR1 as MNHEY and CDR2 as SVGAGI. The CDR3 is 13 amino acids. In DNA form, the CDR3 reads TGTGCCAGCGCGCTGGGGGGGCCAACTGAAGCTTTCTTT. Its translation is CASALGGPTEAFF.

The rearrangement uses TRBV7-9 and TRBJ2-1, with D unresolved. CDR1 and CDR2 from the germline V gene are SEHNR and FQNEAQ (reference sequence). CDR3 size: 14 residues. V lost 3 bases to trimming and J lost 7 bases, with 13 bases between them. The CDR3 here is CASSFSISANEQFF. DNA for the CDR3: TGTGCCAGCAGCTTCTCTATATCGGCAAATGAGCAGTTCTTC.

The CDR3 sequence: CASSYKSRGPDTEAFF. For the CDR3, the DNA is TGTGCCAGCAGTTACAAGAGCAGGGGTCCCGACACTGAAGCTTTCTTT. The rearrangement uses TRBV6-5 and TRBJ1-1, with a tentative D call TRBD1 (6 bases). Germline assignment: CDR1 MNHEY and CDR2 SVGAGI. CDR3 length: 16 amino acids. Trimming left V 2 bases short and J 3 bases short, with 16 bases between.

This sequence joins TRBV7-6 and TRBJ1-2, with D tentatively TRBD1 (5 bases). V was cut by 4 bases and J by 4 bases, with 25 bases left in between. This CDR3 is 18 amino acids long. CDR1 and CDR2 (germline): SGHVS, FNYEAQ. This chain's CDR3 is CASSSGLGRQGGLYGYTF. CDR3 coding DNA: TGTGCCAGCAGCTCAGGATTGGGGAGGCAGGGAGGTCTCTATGGCTACACCTTC.

CDR3 sequence: CASSLETRSEQFF. CDR3 in DNA: TGTGCCAGCAGCCTCGAAACAAGAAGTGAGCAGTTCTTC. The J gene is TRBJ2-1, the V gene TRBV11-2; D is uncertain. CDR3 size: 13 residues. Germline assignment: CDR1 SGHAT and CDR2 FQNNGV. Trimming left V 5 bases short and J 9 bases short, with 14 bases between.

This clone was seen a single time. The V call is TRBV6-5, the J call TRBJ2-1; perhaps TRBD2 as D (5 bases). CDR3 length: 13 amino acids. V lost 2 bases and J 6 bases, leaving 8 bases between the germline ends. Germline CDR1 is MNHEY and CDR2 is SVGAGI. The CDR3 protein is CASSYDYPNEQFF. In DNA form, the CDR3 reads TGTGCCAGCAGTTACGACTATCCCAATGAGCAGTTCTTC.

The V and J genes are TRBV3-1 (or the pseudogene TRBV3-2) and TRBJ1-1, with a possible D match to TRBD1 (6 bases). CDR3 length: 12 amino acids. Germline CDR1 reads LGHDT; CDR2 reads YNNKEL (reference sequence). The germline V and J ends were trimmed by 4 bases and 8 bases, with 11 bases remaining between them. DNA of the CDR3: TGTGCCAGCAGCCTTCAGGACAGAGAAGCTTTCTTT. It yields the protein CASSLQDREAFF.